Below are 30 T cell receptor beta chains sequenced from a single sample in a study of blood T cells in healthy people across ages. Then a second PCR, running roughly 7 to 11 cycles, was carried out with a sample-barcoded 5' primer and a J-beta primer mix. One entry per CDR3 protein results from TCRdb running MiXCR on the 5' RACE reads. The table has about 1,000,000 distinct CDR3 sequences, over 35% seen once. Sequencing was performed on blood. All receptors derive from a woman aged 55-69 years in good health.

The chain recombines TRBV6-5 with TRBJ2-3; TRBD2 matches at 11 bases. Germline loops: CDR1 MNHEY, CDR2 SVGAGI. Trimming cost V 2 bases and J 2 bases; bases outside gene matches: 9. This CDR3 region has 18 residues. CDR3 nucleotide sequence: TGTGCCAGCAGTTACGTTACGGGACTAGCGGTCTCCACAGATACGCAGTATTTT. Translating gives CASSYVTGLAVSTDTQYF.

This clonotype has more than one count but fewer than ten. V is TRBV20-1 and J is TRBJ2-7; D uncertain. The CDR3 covers 15 residues. The V end lost 1 base, the J end lost 3 bases, and 16 bases lay between the germline ends. Per germline, CDR1 DFQATT and CDR2 SNEGSKA (reference sequence). CDR3 loop: CSARAPLAAFYEQYF. CDR3 nucleotide sequence: TGCAGTGCTAGAGCCCCCCTTGCCGCTTTCTACGAGCAGTACTTC.

This clonotype turned up a few times. This chain uses TRBV15 with TRBJ1-2; D gene ambiguous. The germline V gene has CDR1 LNHNV and CDR2 YYDKDF (reference sequence). This CDR3 has 13 residues. Trimming removed 4 bases from V and 2 bases from J, with 8 bases in between. The CDR3 bases are TGTGCCACCAGCACCGGAAGGAACTATGGCTACACCTTC. It specifies CATSTGRNYGYTF.

In its sample, this clonotype was seen a few times. CDR3 in amino acids: CASNGGADYGYTF. CDR3 nucleotide sequence: TGTGCCAGCAATGGGGGAGCGGACTATGGCTACACCTTC. This chain uses TRBV12-3 or TRBV12-4 with TRBJ1-2, with D perhaps matching TRBD1 (5 bases). This CDR3 contains 13 residues. With 7 bases removed from V and 3 bases from J, the gap between germline ends came to 12 bases.

This clonotype was detected a few times. The V gene is TRBV6-5, the J gene TRBJ2-7, with 7 bases aligning to TRBD1. Germline V gene data show CDR1 as MNHEY and CDR2 as SVGAGI. The trim removed 5 bases at V and 6 bases at J, leaving 10 bases unmatched. The CDR3 runs 14 residues. CDR3: CASSKTGSSLEQYF. The CDR3 coding sequence is TGTGCCAGCAGTAAGACAGGGTCTTCCCTCGAGCAGTACTTC.

This clonotype has just a few counts. The V gene is TRBV10-2, the J gene TRBJ2-3, with 13 nucleotides matching TRBD2. V dropped 4 bases and J dropped 3; count of bases not matched to a gene: 10. CDR3 size: 18 residues. Germline V gives CDR1 WSHSY, CDR2 SAAADI. Written as DNA, the CDR3 is TGCGCCAGCAGTGGACTAGCGGGAGGAAATAGGCAAACAGATACGCAGTATTTT. Translating it yields CASSGLAGGNRQTDTQYF.

This rearrangement joins TRBV27 to TRBJ1-5; 8 nucleotides line up with TRBD1. Per the germline V gene, CDR1 is MNHEY and CDR2 is SMNVEV (reference sequence). V trimming: 5 bases; J trimming: 0 bases; junction bases outside the gene matches: 3. This CDR3 spans 15 amino acids. CDR3 sequence: CASSHRGSSNQPQHF. The CDR3 region has the DNA TGTGCCAGCAGTCACAGGGGGAGTAGCAATCAGCCCCAGCATTTT.

In its sample, this clonotype was seen a few times. The chain employs TRBV24-1 and TRBJ2-7, with a tentative D call TRBD2 (6 bases). The end of the DNA fits TRBJ2-5 better, so the J call may be wrong. Per the germline V gene, CDR1 is KGHDR and CDR2 is SFDVKD. The CDR3 spans 15 residues. CDR3 sequence reads: CATSVVGGHGGTQYF. As DNA, the CDR3 is TGTGCCACCAGTGTGGTGGGAGGCCACGGTGGGACCCAGTACTTC.

As DNA, the CDR3 is TGTGCCAGCAGTCCCGGACTAGCGGGAGGAGGTATGGAGACCCAGTACTTC. Its protein is CASSPGLAGGGMETQYF. This sequence joins TRBV7-2 and TRBJ2-7; TRBD2 matches 14 bases. The J call may be incorrect, as the DNA end agrees better with TRBJ2-5. The CDR3 length is 17 residues. Germline-derived CDR1 and CDR2 are SGHTA and FQGNSA.

The rearrangement uses TRBV11-2 and TRBJ2-7; 12 bases fit TRBD2. CDR1 is SGHAT, CDR2 FQNNGV, per germline. The junction had 11 bases not matched to a gene; V was cut back by 5 bases and J by 3 bases. This CDR3 spans 17 amino acids. CDR3 coding DNA: TGTGCCAGCAGCCGGACTAGCGGGGAACGCTCCCGCTACGAGCAGTACTTC. Its protein product is CASSRTSGERSRYEQYF.

This CDR3 is CASSGSGINEQFF. CDR3 bases: TGTGCCAGCAGTGGGTCGGGAATAAATGAGCAGTTCTTC. This sequence joins TRBV6-6 and TRBJ2-1; tentatively, D is TRBD2 (5 bases). CDR1 and CDR2 (germline): MNHNY, SVGAGI (reference sequence). The CDR3 extends over 13 amino acids. Deletions cut 5 bases from V and 7 bases from J, with 12 bases between.

The rearrangement links TRBV14 to TRBJ2-7, with 7 bases matching TRBD2. The CDR3 runs 15 residues. Trimming removed 1 base from V and 3 bases from J; junction bases left unmatched: 6. Germline V CDR1 and CDR2: SGHDN, FVKESK. The CDR3 loop reads CASSQGSGTIYEQYF. The CDR3 bases are TGTGCCAGCAGCCAAGGGAGCGGGACTATCTACGAGCAGTACTTC.

This clonotype has only one observation. The rearrangement uses TRBV6-1 and TRBJ2-7, with 7 bases aligning to TRBD2. Germline-derived CDR1 and CDR2 are MNHNS and SASEGT. The junction had 11 bases not matched to a gene; V was cut back by 8 bases and J by 1 base. This CDR3 comprises 15 residues. The CDR3 region has the DNA TGTGCCAGCCGAACCTACTGGGAGGGATCCTACGAGCAGTACTTC. Amino acid sequence: CASRTYWEGSYEQYF.

The chain recombines TRBV7-2 with TRBJ1-2; unclear D gene. Trimming pared 6 bases from V and 6 bases from J, leaving 20 bases between. The CDR3 consists of 15 residues. CDR1 and CDR2 (germline): SGHTA, FQGNSA. The CDR3 region is CASRIPGRGRHGYTF. The CDR3 nucleotides are TGTGCCAGCAGGATACCAGGCCGGGGTAGACATGGCTACACCTTC.

This clonotype has only a few counts. This sequence joins TRBV3-1 and TRBJ2-5; D is undetermined. The CDR3 runs to 12 residues. Germline V gives CDR1 LGHDT, CDR2 YNNKEL (reference sequence). V was pared by 6 bases and J by 5 bases, with 10 bases between. The CDR3 loop reads CASSTAGETQYF. CDR3 nucleotides: TGTGCCAGCAGTACTGCCGGTGAGACCCAGTACTTC.

This rearrangement joins TRBV20-1 to TRBJ1-2; 10 bases fit TRBD1. V gave up 6 bases and J gave up 7 bases; unmatched junction bases: 8. CDR1 is DFQATT and CDR2 is SNEGSKA in the germline V gene (reference sequence). The CDR3 runs 13 residues. The CDR3 DNA reads as TGCAGTGCGAGTGGGACAGGGGTGTGTGGCTACACCTTC. Translating gives CSASGTGVCGYTF.

The chain has TRBV10-3 and TRBJ2-7, with D unclear. CDR1 and CDR2 (germline): ENHRY, SYGVKD. V dropped 7 bases and J dropped 0 bases, with 13 bases sitting between them. This CDR3 spans 14 amino acids. The CDR3 loop is CAIKEYGSSYEQYF. The CDR3 DNA sequence: TGTGCCATCAAAGAATACGGTTCCTCCTACGAGCAGTACTTC.

This clonotype was seen only a few times. The chain couples TRBV9 to TRBJ2-3; weak D call: TRBD1 (7 bases). Per germline, CDR1 SGDLS and CDR2 YYNGEE. V was shortened by 2 bases and J by 4 bases, with 11 bases between the two germline ends. The CDR3 length is 14 residues. The CDR3 DNA is TGTGCCAGCAGCGTTAGCGGACAGGCAGATACGCAGTATTTT. It encodes CASSVSGQADTQYF.

This clonotype was observed a few times. The chain carries TRBV28 and TRBJ2-7, with 8 bases fitting TRBD1. The germline V gene encodes CDR1 MDHEN and CDR2 SYDVKM. This CDR3 spans 13 amino acids. V lost 8 bases and J lost 3; bases outside the gene matches: 6. CDR3: CASGSGQDYEQYF. The CDR3 nucleotides read TGTGCCAGCGGTTCGGGACAGGACTACGAGCAGTACTTC.

The genes are TRBV20-1 and TRBJ2-7; D is perhaps TRBD1 or TRBD2 (5 bases each). The V gene's germline CDR1 is DFQATT and CDR2 SNEGSKA (reference sequence). V lost 0 bases and J 1 base, leaving 13 bases between the germline ends. CDR3 length equals 15 residues. The CDR3 loop is CSARDGGVRSYEQYF. The CDR3 DNA reads as TGCAGTGCTAGAGATGGGGGTGTGAGGTCCTACGAGCAGTACTTC.

This clonotype was observed a few times. The rearrangement links TRBV9 to TRBJ2-5; D gene uncertain. V dropped 0 bases and J dropped 2 bases, with 8 bases sitting between them. Germline loops: CDR1 SGDLS, CDR2 YYNGEE. The CDR3 has 14 residues. CDR3 bases: TGTGCCAGCAGCGTAGGTGACGGACAAGAGACCCAGTACTTC. Residues: CASSVGDGQETQYF. The full variable domain, its missing parts supplied by reference TRBV9 and TRBJ2-5, is DSGVTQTPKHLITATGQRVTLRCSPRSGDLSVYWYQQSLDQGLQFLIQYYNGEERAKGNILERFSAQQFPDLHSELNLSSLELGDSALYFCASSVGDGQETQYFGPGTRLLVL.

The chain links TRBV5-6 to TRBJ2-5, with 11 bases lining up with TRBD2. CDR1 is SGHDT and CDR2 is YYEEEE in the germline V gene. Germline trimming cut 4 bases from V and 2 bases from J; bases unmatched to any gene: 10. CDR3 length: 17 residues. DNA of the CDR3: TGTGCCAGCAGCCCGGTTGCGACTAGCGGGGATCAAGAGACCCAGTACTTC. This sequence encodes CASSPVATSGDQETQYF.

This chain joins TRBV5-1 and TRBJ2-5; TRBD1 matches 10 bases. The closer fit of TRBJ2-7 to the DNA end suggests the J call may be wrong. The CDR3 has 14 residues. The germline V gene encodes CDR1 SGHRS and CDR2 YFSETQ. CDR3 DNA: TGCGCCAGCAGCCAACGGGACAGGGGTCGCGAGCAGTACTTC. This encodes CASSQRDRGREQYF.

This chain uses TRBV9 with TRBJ2-5, with a possible D match to TRBD2 (5 bases). The CDR3 totals 14 residues. CDR1 SGDLS and CDR2 YYNGEE come from the germline V gene. V dropped 0 bases and J dropped 0 bases, with 6 bases sitting between them. In nucleotides, the CDR3 is TGTGCCAGCAGCGTAGACGGGAACCAAGAGACCCAGTACTTC. The encoded protein is CASSVDGNQETQYF.

This chain uses TRBV10-2 with TRBJ2-2; D ambiguous. Trimming pared 7 bases from V and 2 bases from J, leaving 14 bases between. The V gene's germline CDR1 is WSHSY and CDR2 SAAADI. CDR3 size: 15 residues. The CDR3: CASIQISGNTGELFF. DNA of the CDR3: TGCGCCAGCATACAGATTTCTGGAAACACCGGGGAGCTGTTTTTT.

The chain uses TRBV3-1 and TRBJ1-5; D is unclear. The CDR3 runs to 14 residues. V was shortened by 4 bases and J by 7 bases, with 14 bases between the two germline ends. CDR1 and CDR2 from the germline V gene are LGHDT and YNNKEL (reference sequence). DNA of the CDR3: TGTGCCAGCAGCCCCTCCACCCCAGGACAGCCCCAGCATTTT. Amino acid sequence: CASSPSTPGQPQHF.

The J gene is TRBJ2-7, the V gene TRBV29-1; no reliable D call. Deletions cut 6 bases from V and 0 bases from J, with 9 bases between. CDR1 and CDR2 (germline): SQVTM, ANQGSEA. The CDR3 spans 12 residues. This CDR3 reads CSVIRTSYEQYF. In nucleotides, the CDR3 is TGCAGCGTGATCAGGACCTCCTACGAGCAGTACTTC.

The rearrangement uses TRBV7-2 and TRBJ2-3, with D possibly matching TRBD2 (6 bases). The CDR3 sequence is 14 residues long. V lost 4 bases and J lost 2, with 10 bases in between. Germline V lookup: CDR1 SGHTA, CDR2 FQGNSA. This CDR3 reads CASSSWDFTDTQYF. As DNA, the CDR3 is TGTGCCAGCAGCTCCTGGGACTTCACAGATACGCAGTATTTT.

The rearrangement joins TRBV6-2 or TRBV6-3 to TRBJ2-3; tentative D call: TRBD2 (6 bases). V dropped 7 bases and J dropped 10 bases, with 33 bases sitting between them. Germline values: CDR1 MNHEY, CDR2 SVGEGT. CDR3 size: 18 residues. This CDR3 reads CASTTASLSGREPGAQYF. DNA of the CDR3: TGTGCCAGCACGACAGCCTCCCTCTCGGGCCGCGAACCGGGGGCGCAGTATTTT.

Only one count was recorded for this clonotype. The chain employs TRBV7-8 and TRBJ1-5; TRBD1 matches at 7 bases. The V gene end was trimmed by 1 base and the J gene end by 7 bases; junction bases not matched to a gene: 7. CDR1 is SGHVS and CDR2 is FQNEAQ in the germline V gene. CDR3 length: 15 residues. This chain's CDR3 is CASSLEAGGEQPQHF. The DNA of the CDR3 is TGTGCCAGCAGCTTAGAAGCAGGGGGAGAACAGCCCCAGCATTTT.